Listed here are 28 T cell receptor beta chains from one sample, sequenced in a study of blood T cell repertoires in COVID-19. Some clones are missing from TCRdb's copy, which holds only in-frame ones; the method was immunoSEQ multiplex PCR. The sample yields 300,000 to 350,000 clones, under 95% seen once. Sequenced: peripheral blood. These TCRs come from a young woman who had recovered from COVID-19.

The V and J genes are TRBV28 and TRBJ1-1; weak D call: TRBD1 (6 bases). The CDR3 is 15 amino acids. Trimming pared 6 bases from V and 6 bases from J, leaving 20 bases between. Looked up from germline, CDR1 is MDHEN and CDR2 is SYDVKM. The CDR3 region is CASRALSGAQSEAFF. CDR3 coding DNA: TGTGCCAGCAGGGCATTATCAGGGGCCCAATCTGAAGCTTTCTTT.

V and J are TRBV19 and TRBJ1-5; 8 bases are a match to TRBD1. Germline assignment: CDR1 LNHDA and CDR2 SQIVND (reference sequence). CDR3 length equals 16 residues. The trim removed 0 bases at V and 7 bases at J, leaving 8 bases unmatched. The chain's CDR3 is CASSIDPRQGAQPQHF. The CDR3 DNA is TGTGCCAGTAGTATAGATCCCCGTCAGGGGGCACAGCCCCAGCATTTT.

The V gene is TRBV12-1, the J gene TRBJ2-3; the DNA was not compared with TRBD2, the D call given in the table. TRBV12-1 is labeled a pseudogene. The CDR3 is 16 residues long. CDR3 loop: CASRFVGLAGGDTQYF. The CDR3 DNA sequence: TGTGCCAGCAGGTTTGTGGGACTAGCGGGAGGAGATACGCAGTATTTT.

The V and J genes are TRBV14 and TRBJ2-3; maybe TRBD2 (5 bases). CDR1 SGHDN and CDR2 FVKESK come from the germline V gene. The CDR3 consists of 16 residues. V shed 4 bases and J shed 0 bases, with 14 bases lying between them. The CDR3: CASSPEMGVSTDTQYF. CDR3 coding DNA: TGTGCCAGCAGCCCCGAGATGGGAGTGAGCACAGATACGCAGTATTTT.

The V gene is TRBV3-1 (or the pseudogene TRBV3-2), the J gene TRBJ1-4; 7 bases align to TRBD1. J gave up 7 bases and V 3 bases, and 11 bases lay outside the gene matches. CDR3 size: 16 residues. Germline V lookup: CDR1 LGHDT, CDR2 YNNKEL (reference sequence). The CDR3: CASSHPARGEVEKLFF. In nucleotides, the CDR3 is TGTGCCAGCAGCCATCCTGCCAGGGGGGAGGTTGAAAAACTGTTTTTT.

This rearrangement joins TRBV13 to TRBJ1-6; no clear D. The CDR3 totals 16 residues. V was shortened by 6 bases and J by 3 bases, with 15 bases between the two germline ends. CDR1 is PRHDT and CDR2 is FYEKMQ in the germline V gene (reference sequence). CDR3 sequence reads: CASRLTPGYYNSPLHF. CDR3 nucleotides: TGTGCCAGCAGACTGACCCCGGGATACTATAATTCACCCCTCCACTTT.

In its sample, this clone was seen once. The V call is TRBV9, the J call TRBJ1-5, with TRBD1 as a possible D gene (5 bases). Germline V gene sequence: CDR1 SGDLS, CDR2 YYNGEE. V was shortened by 3 bases and J by 3 bases, with 10 bases between the two germline ends. The CDR3 has 14 residues. CDR3: CASSGRGLNQPQHF. The DNA for the CDR3 is TGTGCCAGCAGCGGCCGGGGACTCAATCAGCCCCAGCATTTT.

V usage is TRBV18 and J usage is TRBJ2-3; 9 bases align to TRBD1. Germline values: CDR1 KGHSH, CDR2 LQKENI. CDR3 length: 15 residues. Trimming removed 0 bases from V and 6 bases from J; junction bases left unmatched: 4. CDR3 DNA sequence: TGTGCCAGCTCACCACCGTCCGACAGGGGGGATACGCAGTATTTT. It codes for CASSPPSDRGDTQYF.

This clone occurred once. The chain employs TRBV7-8 and TRBJ2-3, with 8 bases fitting TRBD1. The CDR3 spans 13 residues. V lost 4 bases to trimming and J lost 7 bases; unmatched junction nucleotides: 4. Per germline, CDR1 SGHVS and CDR2 FQNEAQ. The CDR3 coding sequence is TGTGCCAGCAGCTCAGGACAGGGAAATACGCAGTATTTT. Translated: CASSSGQGNTQYF.

The V call is TRBV7-2, the J call TRBJ2-3, with D possibly matching TRBD2 (6 bases). V lost 8 bases, J lost 10 bases, and 19 bases lay in between. The CDR3 loop spans 13 amino acids. In germline, CDR1 is SGHTA, CDR2 FQGNSA. CDR3 loop: CASAVWGVFAQYF. As DNA, the CDR3 is TGTGCCAGCGCTGTGTGGGGGGTTTTCGCGCAGTATTTT. The variable domain in full, completed from reference TRBV7-2 and TRBJ2-3, reads GAGVSQSPSNKVTEKGKDVELRCDPISGHTALYWYRQSLGQGLEFLIYFQGNSAPDKSGLPSDRFSAERTGGSVSTLTIQRTQQEDSAVYLCASAVWGVFAQYFGPGTRLTVL.

The V and J genes are TRBV4-3 and TRBJ2-1; D unresolved. The germline gives CDR1 LGHNA, CDR2 YSLEER. This CDR3 contains 16 residues. V was pared by 0 bases and J by 0 bases, with 9 bases between. CDR3 loop: CASSQDPFVSYNEQFF. Here the CDR3 DNA reads TGCGCCAGCAGCCAAGATCCTTTCGTCTCCTACAATGAGCAGTTCTTC.

V usage is TRBV25-1 and J usage is TRBJ1-1; D not resolved. The CDR3 loop spans 13 amino acids. Trimming shortened V by 4 bases and J by 2 bases, and 8 bases separated the two germline ends. CDR1 MGHDK and CDR2 SYGVNS come from the germline V gene. CDR3 sequence: CASSASINTEAFF. The CDR3 DNA follows: TGTGCCAGCAGTGCCTCTATAAACACTGAAGCTTTCTTT.

The chain has TRBV24-1 and TRBJ2-5, with 10 bases aligning to TRBD2. V gave up 1 base and J gave up 5 bases; unmatched junction bases: 15. This CDR3 comprises 19 residues. Germline lookup yields CDR1 KGHDR and CDR2 SFDVKD. CDR3 residues: CATSDFFRLAGVVRETQYF. In nucleotides, the CDR3 is TGTGCCACCAGTGATTTCTTCCGGCTAGCGGGAGTGGTCCGGGAGACCCAGTACTTC.

The CDR3 DNA follows: TGTGCCAGCAGTTTAGCGCTTTCAGGGCAGCCCCAGCATTTT. It specifies CASSLALSGQPQHF. The chain links TRBV27 to TRBJ1-5; D is possibly TRBD1 (5 bases). This CDR3 is 14 amino acids long. CDR1 and CDR2 from the germline V gene are MNHEY and SMNVEV (reference sequence). V was pared by 2 bases and J by 7 bases, with 12 bases between.

This clone has a count of ten or more. The rearrangement uses TRBV6-2 or TRBV6-3 and TRBJ1-1; 11 bases are shared with TRBD1. The CDR3 is made up of 17 amino acids. Germline V lookup: CDR1 MNHEY, CDR2 SVGEGT. V lost 4 bases to trimming and J lost 0 bases; unmatched junction nucleotides: 7. Here the CDR3 DNA reads TGTGCCAGCAGTTTTGACGGGACAGGGGGAATGAACACTGAAGCTTTCTTT. Amino acids: CASSFDGTGGMNTEAFF.

The V gene is TRBV15, the J gene TRBJ2-7; 13 positions match TRBD2. Trimming cost V 9 bases and J 5 bases; bases outside gene matches: 10. The CDR3 has 15 amino acids. The germline V gene encodes CDR1 LNHNV and CDR2 YYDKDF (reference sequence). Written as DNA, the CDR3 is TGTGCCACGGGCTCCGGGACTAGCGGGACCCACGAGCAGTACGTC. Translation: CATGSGTSGTHEQYV.

Comment on this clone: This sample also contains other DNA sequences that code for the same CDR3. V gene TRBV24-1 combines with J gene TRBJ1-5; a weak D match, TRBD1 (5 bases). This CDR3 contains 14 residues. Per germline, CDR1 KGHDR and CDR2 SFDVKD. Trimming removed 1 base at V and 4 bases at J, with 7 bases between. CDR3 residues: CATSDFRGNQPQHF. CDR3 nucleotides: TGTGCCACCAGTGATTTTCGGGGGAATCAGCCCCAGCATTTT.

This chain connects TRBV19 to TRBJ1-3; D is uncertain. V was shortened by 3 bases and J by 2 bases, with 8 bases between the two germline ends. The CDR3 covers 14 residues. CDR1 and CDR2 (germline): LNHDA, SQIVND (reference sequence). The CDR3 protein is CASSISTPGNTIYF. For the CDR3, the DNA is TGTGCCAGTAGTATTTCGACACCTGGAAACACCATATATTTT.

The V and J genes are TRBV19 and TRBJ1-1; D not certain. Germline-derived CDR1 and CDR2 are LNHDA and SQIVND (reference sequence). This CDR3 contains 15 residues. Trimming took off 3 bases at V and 0 bases at J, with 11 bases between the two ends. The CDR3 DNA reads TGTGCCAGTAGTATTTCAGGAAACATGAACACTGAAGCTTTCTTT. This encodes CASSISGNMNTEAFF.

Concerning this clone itself: Relative to the germline gene, one junction end is altered; a read error may explain this. The chain uses TRBV3-1 (or the pseudogene TRBV3-2) and TRBJ1-1; D not resolved. The CDR3 length is 13 residues. CDR1 LGHDT and CDR2 YNNKEL come from the germline V gene (reference sequence). CDR3 region: CASSQEMTPNRSF. CDR3 sequence (DNA): TGTGCCAGCAGCCAAGAAATGACCCCGAACCGGAGTTTT.

V gene TRBV9 combines with J gene TRBJ2-1, with 14 bases fitting TRBD2. The germline V gene has CDR1 SGDLS and CDR2 YYNGEE. The CDR3 loop spans 17 amino acids. Germline trimming cut 4 bases from V and 6 bases from J; bases unmatched to any gene: 9. CDR3 DNA: TGTGCCAGCAGCCTCAGTTCCGGGACTAGCGGGAGCAATGAGCAGTTCTTC. Amino acids: CASSLSSGTSGSNEQFF.

The genes are TRBV7-9 and TRBJ1-2; D might be TRBD1 (5 bases). This CDR3 has 14 amino acids. With 1 base removed from V and 8 bases from J, the gap between germline ends came to 14 bases. Germline-derived CDR1 and CDR2 are SEHNR and FQNEAQ (reference sequence). The CDR3 region has the DNA TGTGCCAGCAGCTTAGAGAGTGGGGCGCCAGGCTACACCTTC. Translated, it gives CASSLESGAPGYTF.

The V call is TRBV29-1, the J call TRBJ2-7; 7 bases agree with TRBD1. CDR3 length equals 12 residues. Germline-derived CDR1 and CDR2 are SQVTM and ANQGSEA. The ends lost 4 bases at V and 6 bases at J; junction bases unmatched: 6. CDR3 DNA sequence: TGCAGCGTTGTGACAGGGCGGCGCGAGCAGTACGTC. It yields the protein CSVVTGRREQYV.

The V and J genes are TRBV6-6 and TRBJ2-3; TRBD1 aligns across 7 bases. The ends lost 4 bases at V and 4 bases at J; junction bases unmatched: 5. The CDR3 totals 14 residues. The germline CDR1 and CDR2 sequences are MNHNY and SVGAGI (reference sequence). This CDR3 is CASSFLGGPDTQYF. The CDR3 DNA reads as TGTGCCAGCAGTTTCCTAGGGGGCCCAGATACGCAGTATTTT.

As DNA, the CDR3 is TGTGCCTGGAGTGTAGTTTTAGTCAACAATGAGCAGTTCTTC. Encoded protein: CAWSVVLVNNEQFF. The V gene is TRBV30, the J gene TRBJ2-1, with D uncertain. Trimming cost V 0 bases and J 5 bases, with 11 bases left between them. The CDR3 has 14 amino acids. Germline V gives CDR1 GTSNPN, CDR2 SVGIG (reference sequence).

The J gene is TRBJ1-1, the V gene TRBV27; D gene uncertain. CDR1 and CDR2 from the germline V gene are MNHEY and SMNVEV (reference sequence). This CDR3 is 13 amino acids long. V shed 5 bases and J shed 7 bases, with 14 bases lying between them. The CDR3: CASSQVLNGEAFF. The CDR3 DNA is TGTGCCAGCAGTCAGGTACTCAATGGTGAAGCTTTCTTT.

The rearrangement joins TRBV30 to TRBJ2-5; the D is unclear. V lost 0 bases and J 2 bases, leaving 7 bases between the germline ends. CDR1 and CDR2 (germline): GTSNPN, SVGIG (reference sequence). The CDR3 spans 13 residues. The CDR3 nucleotides are TGTGCCTGGAGTGTGAACTCACAAGAGACCCAGTACTTC. Protein product: CAWSVNSQETQYF.

J is TRBJ1-4 and V is TRBV2, with TRBD1 as a possible D gene (5 bases). Trimming left V 6 bases short and J 3 bases short, with 5 bases between. This CDR3 is 12 amino acids long. Germline V CDR1 and CDR2: SNHLY, FYNNEI. The CDR3 protein is CASRGANEKLFF. For the CDR3, the DNA is TGTGCCAGCAGAGGGGCTAATGAAAAACTGTTTTTT.